This T cell receptor beta chain was recovered during a study of cytomegalovirus exposure and HLA in healthy donors. On the study more broadly: Unique TCRs numbering roughly 85 million, obtained from HLA-typed donors, made up an early data release.

A note on this clone: Its target is unknown.

In the PCR, 60 Vbeta and 13 Jbeta primers were used. Only in-frame clones appear in the TCRdb table, and some are missing; sequencing was by immunoSEQ multiplex PCR. This table has roughly 68,000 clones, approximately 70% appearing once. Study observations and caveats: The authors listed 150 to 200 TCR beta chains as cytomegalovirus-associated. Segments of the TCR beta V type were, in most cases, productive about 87% or about 30% of the time in an earlier analysis. Using the classifier, cytomegalovirus status was reportedly diagnosed with high specificity and sensitivity.

Sample: PBMCs. This TCR derives from a man aged 35 to 55 in good health and CMV-seropositive.

CDR3 DNA sequence: TGTGCCAGCAGAAGACGGACAGAATCCTACGAGCAGTACTTC. Amino acid sequence: CASRRRTESYEQYF. This chain connects TRBV6-5 to TRBJ2-7, with a weak D call TRBD1 (6 bases). V lost 6 bases to trimming and J lost 1 base, with 13 bases between them. This CDR3 has 14 amino acids. Germline values: CDR1 MNHEY, CDR2 SVGAGI.